This T cell receptor (beta chain) was observed in a study of T cells in Graves' hyperthyroidism and ophthalmopathy. From RNA transcripts, TCR beta CDR3 regions were amplified. The study used the HTBI primer set for a first-round RT-PCR of the TCR CDR3. TCRdb reprocessed the multiplex PCR reads with MiXCR, giving one entry per CDR3 protein. The profile shows approximately 300,000 distinct CDR3 sequences, about a sixth of them singletons. Overall study results and limits: Among clonotypes expanded in thyroid above 0.001, most were also found in blood. Ophthalmopathy prediction by the model preceded onset by a median about 6 months. Ophthalmopathy and stable hyperthyroidism were told apart by a 13 V-J model.

A word on this clonotype: As yet, its antigen is unknown.

Germline assignment: CDR1 SNHLY and CDR2 FYNNEI. This CDR3 contains 13 residues. V shed 6 bases and J shed 5 bases, with 13 bases lying between them. The sample comprised blood. The TCR originated in a woman between 55 and 75 years old with Graves' ophthalmopathy. The chain links TRBV2 to TRBJ1-2; no definite D call. CDR3 DNA sequence: TGTGCCAGCAGCGTTGACCGGTGGTATGGCTACACCTTC. Translation gives CASSVDRWYGYTF.